The 12 T cell receptor beta chains below all came from one sample that was sequenced in a study of radiation and T cells in renal cell carcinoma. Clones were sequenced by immunoSEQ multiplex PCR, and TCRdb holds only the in-frame ones, with some missing. The sample has 100,000 to 150,000 clones; roughly 80% are singletons. Time point meaning: baseline pretreatment blood. Indicated treatment: 15 Gy SBRT to primary tumor, nephrectomy 4 weeks later. This specimen was blood, taken from a patient whose treatment included radiotherapy and nephrectomy. These TCRs come from an older woman with renal cell carcinoma.

This sequence joins TRBV19 and TRBJ1-2, with TRBD1 matching over 8 bases. The CDR3 has 15 residues. The V gene end was trimmed by 5 bases and the J gene end by 1 base; junction bases not matched to a gene: 6. The germline gives CDR1 LNHDA, CDR2 SQIVND (reference sequence). The CDR3 sequence: CASSFATGDNYGYTF. The CDR3 nucleotides read TGTGCCAGTAGTTTCGCGACAGGGGATAACTATGGCTACACCTTC.

The sample holds one count of this clone. The chain joins TRBV7-9 to TRBJ2-1, with 11 bases fitting TRBD1. V gave up 5 bases and J gave up 0 bases; unmatched junction bases: 9. The CDR3 has 18 residues. Per the germline V gene, CDR1 is SEHNR and CDR2 is FQNEAQ (reference sequence). CDR3 residues: CASSLLGQGADSYNEQFF. The CDR3 region has the DNA TGTGCCAGCAGCCTTCTAGGACAGGGGGCTGACTCCTACAATGAGCAGTTCTTC.

The chain employs TRBV28 and TRBJ2-7, with D perhaps TRBD2 (6 bases). The germline gives CDR1 MDHEN, CDR2 SYDVKM. This CDR3 has 13 residues. The ends were cut back, 4 bases at V and 3 bases at J, with 10 bases in the middle. The CDR3, as DNA: TGTGCCAGCAGTTACGGAGGGAACTACGAGCAGTACTTC. Its translation: CASSYGGNYEQYF.

The V and J genes are TRBV10-3 and TRBJ2-6; TRBD1 might be the D (5 bases). This CDR3 has 15 amino acids. Germline assignment: CDR1 ENHRY and CDR2 SYGVKD. Trimming took 10 bases from V and 2 from J, leaving 15 bases between them. CDR3 residues: CASRTQKTGANVLTF. In DNA form, the CDR3 reads TGTGCCAGCAGGACACAGAAGACTGGGGCCAACGTCCTGACTTTC.

The rearrangement uses TRBV29-1 and TRBJ2-7; either TRBD1 or TRBD2 may fit D (5 bases each). The CDR3 extends over 14 amino acids. CDR1 and CDR2 from the germline V gene are SQVTM and ANQGSEA. The V and J ends lost 3 bases and 2 bases respectively, with 14 bases between them. The CDR3 region is CSVETGTDTYEQYF. CDR3 sequence (DNA): TGCAGCGTTGAGACCGGGACGGATACCTACGAGCAGTACTTC.

The genes are TRBV18 and TRBJ2-1; D not resolved. CDR1 KGHSH and CDR2 LQKENI come from the germline V gene. The CDR3 is 14 amino acids. With 3 bases removed from V and 3 bases from J, the gap between germline ends came to 9 bases. In nucleotides, the CDR3 is TGTGCCAGCTCACCCCGAGAGAGCTACAATGAGCAGTTCTTC. Translation: CASSPRESYNEQFF.

The rearrangement uses TRBV5-1 and TRBJ2-5, with 11 bases that match TRBD1. CDR1 and CDR2 from the germline V gene are SGHRS and YFSETQ. The CDR3 loop spans 14 amino acids. V gave up 0 bases and J gave up 9 bases; unmatched junction bases: 4. CDR3 bases: TGCGCCAGCAGCTTGGTGGAGGGACAGGGGGCCCAGTACTTC. Its protein product is CASSLVEGQGAQYF.

J is TRBJ2-5 and V is TRBV9; the match to TRBD1 covers 9 bases. The CDR3 runs 15 residues. Per germline, CDR1 SGDLS and CDR2 YYNGEE. V shed 4 bases and J 3 bases; nucleotides not matched to a gene: 7. CDR3 sequence: CASSPSRDREETQYF. CDR3 sequence (DNA): TGTGCCAGCAGCCCGTCCCGGGACAGGGAAGAGACCCAGTACTTC.

The rearrangement uses TRBV19 and TRBJ1-2; TRBD1 aligns across 9 bases. The germline V gene encodes CDR1 LNHDA and CDR2 SQIVND (reference sequence). Unmatched junction bases numbered 7, after V lost 4 bases and J lost 4 bases. The length of the CDR3 is 15 residues. The CDR3 nucleotides are TGTGCCAGTAGTACCACAGGGGGCGCGGGCTATGGCTACACCTTC. Translation: CASSTTGGAGYGYTF.

The sample holds a few counts of this clone. This chain links TRBV5-1 with TRBJ1-1, with D perhaps matching TRBD1 (5 bases). Germline loops: CDR1 SGHRS, CDR2 YFSETQ. V lost 1 base to trimming and J lost 2 bases, with 9 bases between them. The CDR3 is made up of 14 amino acids. As DNA, the CDR3 is TGCGCCAGCAGCTTGTCAGGGAGTAACACTGAAGCTTTCTTT. It codes for CASSLSGSNTEAFF.

The rearrangement joins TRBV6-1 to TRBJ2-2; D unclear. V lost 2 bases and J lost 7, with 14 bases in between. The CDR3 spans 15 residues. Germline V gene lookup returns CDR1 MNHNS and CDR2 SASEGT. DNA of the CDR3: TGTGCCAGCAGTGAATTGCGGAAGGGCGACGGGGAGCTGTTTTTT. This translates into CASSELRKGDGELFF.

The rearrangement joins TRBV15 to TRBJ1-3; D remains unclear. Germline V gene lookup returns CDR1 LNHNV and CDR2 YYDKDF (reference sequence). The CDR3 consists of 15 residues. V lost 0 bases, J lost 0 bases, and 6 bases lay in between. CDR3 region: CATSRDPGSGNTIYF. CDR3 in DNA: TGTGCCACCAGCAGAGATCCAGGCTCTGGAAACACCATATATTTT.